This T cell receptor beta chain was identified in a study of blood T cell repertoires in COVID-19. Study details: Nucleic acid was either cDNA or gDNA, and it came from T cells, B-cell-depleted T cells, or PBMCs.

This CDR3 is built from 16 residues. Method: immunoSEQ multiplex PCR; TCRdb's copy keeps in-frame clones and lacks some. The data hold under 500,000 clones, with more than 80% observed a single time. The sequence was obtained from a man aged 25-45 years who had recovered from COVID-19. The V call is TRBV21-1, the J call TRBJ2-1; the table's D call, TRBD2, has no DNA check behind it. TRBV21-1 is recorded as a pseudogene. Sequencing was performed on PBMCs or T cells enriched from blood (not recorded which). The CDR3 here is CASSKARGLADPLSFF. In DNA form, the CDR3 reads TGTGCCAGCAGCAAAGCGCGCGGACTAGCGGATCCCCTTTCGTTCTTC.